This passage covers 27 T cell receptor beta chains from one sample sequenced in a study of cytomegalovirus exposure and HLA in healthy donors. Primers included in the PCR were 60 Vbeta and 13 Jbeta primers. Sequencing was performed with immunoSEQ multiplex PCR; in TCRdb, only in-frame clones are kept and a portion is missing. Of 100,000 to 150,000 clones listed, about 10% are singletons. The sample comprised PBMCs. The receptor source for this set is a woman under 30 in good health and CMV-seropositive.

This clone was detected only a few times. The V and J genes are TRBV28 and TRBJ2-2; D is possibly TRBD1 (5 bases). The CDR3 is made up of 17 amino acids. V shed 4 bases and J shed 7 bases, with 22 bases lying between them. Germline-derived CDR1 and CDR2 are MDHEN and SYDVKM. The CDR3 loop is CASSSLTTTAGSGELFF. Here the CDR3 DNA reads TGTGCCAGCAGTTCCTTGACCACGACAGCAGGTAGCGGGGAGCTGTTTTTT.

J is TRBJ2-7 and V is TRBV10-1, with 7 bases fitting TRBD2. Germline V gene lookup returns CDR1 WNHNN and CDR2 SYGVQD (reference sequence). Unmatched junction bases numbered 25, after V lost 6 bases and J lost 5 bases. The CDR3 has 19 amino acids. DNA for the CDR3: TGCGCCAGCAGCCGCGCTCATACGCGGGAGCCCCCCTCGGGGAACGAGCAGTACTTC. Residues: CASSRAHTREPPSGNEQYF.

The rearrangement links TRBV7-6 to TRBJ1-5, with a possible D match to TRBD1 (6 bases). CDR3 length equals 14 residues. Germline CDR1 SGHVS, CDR2 FNYEAQ. V shed 1 base and J shed 7 bases, with 11 bases lying between them. CDR3 region: CASSLGGGAQPQHF. CDR3 nucleotides: TGTGCCAGCAGCTTAGGCGGGGGGGCCCAGCCCCAGCATTTT.

This clone was seen more than once but under ten times. The V call is TRBV6-5, the J call TRBJ2-1; tentative D call: TRBD1 (6 bases). The CDR3 has 12 amino acids. Trimming left V 7 bases short and J 5 bases short, with 9 bases between. From germline, CDR1 is MNHEY and CDR2 SVGAGI. CDR3 DNA sequence: TGTGCCAGCACAGGGGAGAACAATGAGCAGTTCTTC. Translation gives CASTGENNEQFF.

The chain is built from TRBV27 and TRBJ1-1; a possible D gene is TRBD1 (6 bases). This CDR3 contains 15 residues. Germline CDR1 and CDR2: MNHEY and SMNVEV (reference sequence). V lost 0 bases, J lost 4 bases, and 12 bases lay in between. The CDR3 DNA reads as TGTGCCAGCAGTTTATCGAAACAGGGTATCACTGAAGCTTTCTTT. Amino acid sequence: CASSLSKQGITEAFF.

The sample holds a few counts of this clone. V and J are TRBV7-8 and TRBJ2-7, with 7 positions matching TRBD1. V lost 2 bases, J lost 3 bases, and 4 bases stayed unmatched. CDR3 length: 14 residues. The germline V gene has CDR1 SGHVS and CDR2 FQNEAQ. The CDR3 sequence: CASSLQGDHYEQYF. DNA of the CDR3: TGTGCCAGCAGCTTACAGGGGGACCACTACGAGCAGTACTTC.

This clone was seen many times. The chain employs TRBV5-4 and TRBJ1-3; possibly TRBD1 for D (6 bases). The CDR3 loop spans 15 amino acids. Trimming took 4 bases from V and 2 from J, leaving 13 bases between them. Germline CDR1 SGHNT, CDR2 YYREEE (reference sequence). The CDR3 DNA is TGTGCCAGCAGCCCAGGGGTAGTGGCTGGAAACACCATATATTTT. Amino acid sequence: CASSPGVVAGNTIYF. Variable domain in full (rest from reference TRBV5-4 and TRBJ1-3): ETGVTQSPTHLIKTRGQQVTLRCSSQSGHNTVSWYQQALGQGPQFIFQYYREEENGRGNFPPRFSGLQFPNYSSELNVNALELDDSALYLCASSPGVVAGNTIYFGEGSWLTVV.

This clone was detected only a few times. The genes are TRBV6-6 and TRBJ2-7, with a tentative D call TRBD2 (6 bases). The CDR3 is 13 residues long. CDR1 is MNHNY and CDR2 is SVGAGI in the germline V gene (reference sequence). V gave up 2 bases and J gave up 3 bases, with 8 bases separating them. The DNA of the CDR3 is TGTGCCAGCAGTTACATGGGAGGCTACGAGCAGTACTTC. This codes for CASSYMGGYEQYF.

CDR3 residues: CAISDLLAGNTGELFF. Here the CDR3 DNA reads TGTGCCATCAGTGATCTCCTAGCGGGGAACACCGGGGAGCTGTTTTTT. The rearrangement links TRBV10-3 to TRBJ2-2; TRBD2 aligns across 8 bases. This CDR3 contains 16 residues. Germline lookup yields CDR1 ENHRY and CDR2 SYGVKD. With 3 bases clipped from V and 1 base from J, the junction kept 4 bases outside the gene matches.

This clone was detected only a few times. This rearrangement joins TRBV2 to TRBJ1-2; D gene uncertain. The V end lost 4 bases, the J end lost 2 bases, and 8 bases lay between the germline ends. The CDR3 has 13 residues. CDR1 is SNHLY and CDR2 is FYNNEI in the germline V gene. CDR3 in amino acids: CASSVQVNYGYTF. The CDR3 DNA follows: TGTGCCAGCAGTGTTCAGGTCAACTATGGCTACACCTTC.

A few counts support this clone. The CDR3 DNA reads as TGTGCCAGCGGGCTTCGGGGGTTGCGAGATACGCAGTATTTT. It specifies CASGLRGLRDTQYF. The V and J genes are TRBV6-6 and TRBJ2-3, with D tentatively TRBD2 (6 bases). This CDR3 spans 14 amino acids. The V end lost 8 bases, the J end lost 5 bases, and 17 bases lay between the germline ends. From germline, CDR1 is MNHNY and CDR2 SVGAGI (reference sequence).

A few counts support this clone. This chain connects TRBV2 to TRBJ2-7; the match to TRBD2 covers 8 bases. With V trimmed by 7 bases and J by 5 bases, 13 bases remained unmatched. Germline V gene data show CDR1 as SNHLY and CDR2 as FYNNEI. The CDR3 sequence is 15 residues long. CDR3 region: CASTLGGTRAHEQYF. Here the CDR3 DNA reads TGTGCCAGCACCCTGGGGGGGACTAGAGCCCACGAGCAGTACTTC.

This chain connects TRBV20-1 to TRBJ2-5; D gene unclear. The J call could be wrong; TRBJ2-7 is a better fit for the DNA end. Germline V CDR1 and CDR2: DFQATT, SNEGSKA (reference sequence). The CDR3 sequence is 10 residues long. In DNA, the CDR3 is TGCAGTGCTAGTCCTTACGAGCAGTACTTC. Its translation is CSASPYEQYF.

This clone appeared a few times. V and J are TRBV10-2 and TRBJ1-1, with D possibly matching TRBD1 (5 bases). This CDR3 is 16 amino acids long. The germline CDR1 and CDR2 sequences are WSHSY and SAAADI. The V gene lost 4 bases and the J gene lost 0 bases, with 15 bases spanning the gap. The CDR3 DNA reads TGCGCCAGCAGTGGGGGGGTGGGGGACCTGAACACTGAAGCTTTCTTT. Its protein product is CASSGGVGDLNTEAFF.

This chain joins TRBV29-1 and TRBJ2-1; the D gene is possibly TRBD2 (6 bases). CDR1 is SQVTM, CDR2 ANQGSEA, per germline. The CDR3 length is 16 residues. This CDR3 reads CSGGSQPGATYNEQFF. CDR3 DNA: TGCAGTGGGGGGAGCCAACCCGGGGCAACCTACAATGAGCAGTTCTTC.

The sample holds a few counts of this clone. The chain carries TRBV29-1 and TRBJ1-4; 9 nucleotides line up with TRBD1. CDR3 length: 12 residues. V shed 6 bases, J shed 6 bases, and the junction held 2 bases outside the gene matches. Germline loops: CDR1 SQVTM, CDR2 ANQGSEA. The CDR3: CSVGQGYEKLFF. The CDR3 region has the DNA TGCAGCGTAGGACAGGGGTATGAAAAACTGTTTTTT.

This clone was counted a few times. The rearrangement links TRBV7-9 to TRBJ2-3, with D possibly being TRBD1 (5 bases). Germline CDR1 reads SEHNR; CDR2 reads FQNEAQ (reference sequence). The CDR3 is 16 amino acids. The V and J ends lost 2 bases and 4 bases respectively, with 16 bases between them. The CDR3 DNA follows: TGTGCCAGCAGCTTAAACGCAGGGTTGATGCCAGATACGCAGTATTTT. Translation: CASSLNAGLMPDTQYF.

V usage is TRBV28 and J usage is TRBJ1-1; D is possibly TRBD1 (6 bases). This CDR3 has 15 residues. The V gene's germline CDR1 is MDHEN and CDR2 SYDVKM. Trimming pared 3 bases from V and 5 bases from J, leaving 16 bases between. The CDR3 sequence is CASSFIQGRGTEAFF. CDR3 coding DNA: TGTGCCAGCAGTTTTATTCAAGGCAGGGGTACTGAAGCTTTCTTT. The full variable domain, its missing parts supplied by reference TRBV28 and TRBJ1-1, is DVKVTQSSRYLVKRTGEKVFLECVQDMDHENMFWYRQDPGLGLRLIYFSYDVKMKEKGDIPEGYSVSREKKERFSLILESASTNQTSMYLCASSFIQGRGTEAFFGQGTRLTVV.

This clone was found a few times. The chain has TRBV7-9 and TRBJ1-4; D call uncertain. Germline V lookup: CDR1 SEHNR, CDR2 FQNEAQ (reference sequence). The CDR3 has 15 amino acids. Trimming took 5 bases from V and 0 from J, leaving 10 bases between them. The CDR3 is CASSPKLATNEKLFF. CDR3 DNA sequence: TGTGCCAGCAGCCCTAAACTTGCAACTAATGAAAAACTGTTTTTT. Drawing the rest from reference TRBV7-9 and TRBJ1-4, the complete variable domain is DTGVSQNPRHKITKRGQNVTFRCDPISEHNRLYWYRQTLGQGPEFLTYFQNEAQLEKSRLLSDRFSAERPKGSFSTLEIQRTEQGDSAMYLCASSPKLATNEKLFFGSGTQLSVL.

This clone was picked up a small number of times. CDR3 protein: CASSLSAAAGNEQFF. The CDR3 bases are TGTGCCAGCAGCTTAAGTGCCGCGGCGGGCAATGAGCAGTTCTTC. The chain joins TRBV7-3 to TRBJ2-1; D perhaps matches TRBD2 (5 bases). The ends were cut back, 1 base at V and 6 bases at J, with 13 bases in the middle. The CDR3 contains 15 residues. In germline, CDR1 is SGHTA, CDR2 FQGTGA.

The rearrangement links TRBV27 to TRBJ2-7, with no clear D. Germline-derived CDR1 and CDR2 are MNHEY and SMNVEV (reference sequence). Deletions cut 6 bases from V and 3 bases from J, with 12 bases between. The CDR3 has 13 residues. The CDR3 region is CASRRLSFYEQYF. For the CDR3, the DNA is TGTGCCAGCAGGCGGTTATCCTTCTACGAGCAGTACTTC.

V usage is TRBV29-1 and J usage is TRBJ2-3, with D maybe TRBD1 (7 bases). The V end lost 7 bases, the J end lost 0 bases, and 17 bases lay between the germline ends. The germline CDR1 and CDR2 sequences are SQVTM and ANQGSEA. The CDR3 length is 15 residues. The CDR3 bases are TGCAGCGCCCCCACCGGGGGACAGAGCACAGATACGCAGTATTTT. It translates to CSAPTGGQSTDTQYF.

CDR3 region: CASSPTYGTQLYGYTF. CDR3 nucleotide sequence: TGTGCCAGCTCACCCACGTACGGGACACAACTATATGGCTACACCTTC. V and J are TRBV18 and TRBJ1-2, with a tentative D call TRBD1 (6 bases). Per the germline V gene, CDR1 is KGHSH and CDR2 is LQKENI. Trimming stripped 3 bases from V and 5 bases from J, with 19 bases between. The CDR3 is 16 amino acids. Looking up the rest from reference TRBV18 and TRBJ1-2 gives the full variable domain: NAGVMQNPRHLVRRRGQEARLRCSPMKGHSHVYWYRQLPEEGLKFMVYLQKENIIDESGMPKERFSAEFPKEGPSILRIQQVVRGDSAAYFCASSPTYGTQLYGYTFGSGTRLTVV.

The chain carries TRBV5-1 and TRBJ1-4, with D perhaps TRBD1 (6 bases). CDR1 and CDR2 (germline): SGHRS, YFSETQ. This CDR3 spans 16 amino acids. Between the trimmed V and J ends, which lost 7 bases and 3 bases, there was a span of 19 bases. The CDR3 DNA follows: TGCGCCAGCCGACAGGTGGGGGCAGTGGCTAATGAAAAACTGTTTTTT. This sequence encodes CASRQVGAVANEKLFF.

V gene TRBV28 combines with J gene TRBJ2-6, with D possibly TRBD1 on 5 matching bases. The CDR3 runs 17 residues. Germline lookup yields CDR1 MDHEN and CDR2 SYDVKM. V lost 5 bases and J lost 0, with 14 bases in between. As DNA, the CDR3 is TGTGCCAGCAGTCCACGACAGTTTGTCTCTGGGGCCAACGTCCTGACTTTC. Its protein product is CASSPRQFVSGANVLTF.

This clone was counted only a few times. The gene calls are TRBV6-1 and TRBJ1-5; D possibly corresponds to TRBD1 (6 bases). Germline V gives CDR1 MNHNS, CDR2 SASEGT. This CDR3 region has 15 residues. V was trimmed by 5 bases and J by 11 bases, leaving 22 bases between them. CDR3 sequence reads: CASSPLGAGEGAQHF. The DNA for the CDR3 is TGTGCCAGCAGTCCCTTGGGCGCAGGGGAAGGAGCCCAGCATTTT.

This clone is medium-sized by share. The J gene is TRBJ1-4, the V gene TRBV4-2, with 11 positions matching TRBD1. Losses at the gene ends were 0 bases for V and 7 bases for J; bases not matched to a gene: 4. The CDR3 runs to 16 residues. Germline V gives CDR1 LGHNA, CDR2 YNFKEQ. CDR3 nucleotide sequence: TGTGCCAGCAGCCAAGAAGCCGGGACAGGGGGTGAAAAACTGTTTTTT. It translates to CASSQEAGTGGEKLFF.